The entry below describes one T cell receptor (beta chain). Its antigen is currently unknown. The V end was cut by 1 base, the J end by 6 bases, with 13 bases between. CDR3 length: 15 residues. Per the germline V gene, CDR1 is SGDLS and CDR2 is YYNGEE. Data came from immunoSEQ multiplex PCR; TCRdb stores just in-frame clones and leaves some out. Of tens of thousands of clones listed, less than 95% were seen once; the top ten hold around 1.5%. This sample was included in a study of T cell repertoires and Cas9 in healthy adults. Study-level information: CD4 and CD8 compartments: SpCas9-reactive T cells profiled for potency, cytotoxicity, lineage.

Study-level points and caveats: In vitro, SpCas9-reactive Tregs were reported to curb effector T cell proliferation and function.

The sample comprised CD4+ effector T cells (CD127+, CD25-, CD137-, CD154-) from PBMCs; culture status not recorded. This receptor was identified in a human donor in good health. V gene TRBV9 combines with J gene TRBJ2-2; D unresolved. CDR3 amino acids: CASSVTVVGAGELFF. CDR3 coding DNA: TGTGCCAGCAGCGTAACGGTAGTGGGCGCCGGGGAGCTGTTTTTT.